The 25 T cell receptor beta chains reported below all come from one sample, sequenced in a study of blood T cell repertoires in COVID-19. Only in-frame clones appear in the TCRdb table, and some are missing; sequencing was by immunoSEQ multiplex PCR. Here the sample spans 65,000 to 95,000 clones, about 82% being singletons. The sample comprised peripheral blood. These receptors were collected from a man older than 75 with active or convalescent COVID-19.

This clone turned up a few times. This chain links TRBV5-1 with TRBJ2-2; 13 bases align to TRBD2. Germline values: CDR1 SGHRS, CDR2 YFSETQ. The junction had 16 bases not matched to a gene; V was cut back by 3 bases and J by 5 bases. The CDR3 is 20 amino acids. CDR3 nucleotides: TGCGCCAGCAGCTCGGGGACTAGCGGGAACCCACGAATAGGAACCGGGGAGCTGTTTTTT. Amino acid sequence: CASSSGTSGNPRIGTGELFF. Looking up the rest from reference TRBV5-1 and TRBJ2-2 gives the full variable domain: KAGVTQTPRYLIKTRGQQVTLSCSPISGHRSVSWYQQTPGQGLQFLFEYFSETQRNKGNFPGRFSGRQFSNSRSEMNVSTLELGDSALYLCASSSGTSGNPRIGTGELFFGEGSRLTVL.

The CDR3 region has the DNA TGTGCCAGCAGTGTTCCACCGGGGGGAGGGGAGACCCAGTACTTC. This sequence encodes CASSVPPGGGETQYF. The rearrangement joins TRBV2 to TRBJ2-5; 7 positions match TRBD2. The V gene's germline CDR1 is SNHLY and CDR2 FYNNEI. With 4 bases clipped from V and 5 bases from J, the junction kept 10 bases outside the gene matches. This CDR3 contains 15 residues.

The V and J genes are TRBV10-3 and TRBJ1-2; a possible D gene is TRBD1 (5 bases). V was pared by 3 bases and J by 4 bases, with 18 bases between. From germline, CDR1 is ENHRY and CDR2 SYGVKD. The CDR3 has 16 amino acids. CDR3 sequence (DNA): TGTGCCATCAGTGATCCTGGGGCGTGGGATTTCTATGGCTACACCTTC. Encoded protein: CAISDPGAWDFYGYTF.

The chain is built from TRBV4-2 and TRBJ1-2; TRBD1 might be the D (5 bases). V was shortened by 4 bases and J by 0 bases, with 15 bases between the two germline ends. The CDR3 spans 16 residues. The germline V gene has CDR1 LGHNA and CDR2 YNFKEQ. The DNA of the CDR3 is TGTGCCAGCAGCCGAGTGACAGCTCCTTCTAACTATGGCTACACCTTC. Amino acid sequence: CASSRVTAPSNYGYTF.

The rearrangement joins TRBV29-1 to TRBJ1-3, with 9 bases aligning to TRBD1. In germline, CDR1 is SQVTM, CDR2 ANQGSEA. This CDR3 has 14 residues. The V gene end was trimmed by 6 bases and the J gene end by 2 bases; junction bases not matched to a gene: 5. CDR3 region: CSVSTGGAGNTIYF. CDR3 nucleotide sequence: TGCAGCGTGAGCACAGGGGGCGCTGGAAACACCATATATTTT.

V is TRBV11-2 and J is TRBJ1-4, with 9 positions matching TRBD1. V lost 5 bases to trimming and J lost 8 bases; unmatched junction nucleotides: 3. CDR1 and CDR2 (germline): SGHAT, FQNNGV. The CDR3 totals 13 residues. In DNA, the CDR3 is TGTGCCAGCAGCGAAACAGGGGGCGAAAAACTGTTTTTT. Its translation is CASSETGGEKLFF.

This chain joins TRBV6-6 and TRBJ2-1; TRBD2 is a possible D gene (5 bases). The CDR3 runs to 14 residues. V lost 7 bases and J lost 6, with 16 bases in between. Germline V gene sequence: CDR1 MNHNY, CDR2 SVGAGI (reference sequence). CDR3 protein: CASTLDSTFNEQFF. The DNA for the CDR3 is TGTGCCAGCACCTTGGACTCGACCTTCAATGAGCAGTTCTTC.

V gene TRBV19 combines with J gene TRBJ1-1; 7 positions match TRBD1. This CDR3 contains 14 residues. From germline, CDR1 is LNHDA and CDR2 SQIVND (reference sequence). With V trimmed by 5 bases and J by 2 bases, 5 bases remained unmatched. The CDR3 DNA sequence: TGTGCCAGTAGTGGGGGACAGCCCAACACTGAAGCTTTCTTT. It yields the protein CASSGGQPNTEAFF.

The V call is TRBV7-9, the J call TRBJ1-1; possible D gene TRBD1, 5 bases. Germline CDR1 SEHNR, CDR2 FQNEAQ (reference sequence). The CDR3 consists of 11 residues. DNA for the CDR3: TGTGCTTCAGGGATGAACACTGAAGCTTTCTTT. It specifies CASGMNTEAFF.

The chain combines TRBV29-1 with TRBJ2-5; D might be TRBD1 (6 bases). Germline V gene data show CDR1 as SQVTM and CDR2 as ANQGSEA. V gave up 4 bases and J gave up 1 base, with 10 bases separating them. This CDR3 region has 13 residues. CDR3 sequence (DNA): TGCAGCGTTGCTGTCAGGGGCCAAGAGACCCAGTACTTC. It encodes CSVAVRGQETQYF.

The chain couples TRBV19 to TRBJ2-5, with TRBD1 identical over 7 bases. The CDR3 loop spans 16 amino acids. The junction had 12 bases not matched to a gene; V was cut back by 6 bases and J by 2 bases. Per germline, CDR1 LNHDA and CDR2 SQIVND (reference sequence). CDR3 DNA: TGTGCCAGTAGCACATACTCCGGGACAGATCAAGAGACCCAGTACTTC. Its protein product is CASSTYSGTDQETQYF.

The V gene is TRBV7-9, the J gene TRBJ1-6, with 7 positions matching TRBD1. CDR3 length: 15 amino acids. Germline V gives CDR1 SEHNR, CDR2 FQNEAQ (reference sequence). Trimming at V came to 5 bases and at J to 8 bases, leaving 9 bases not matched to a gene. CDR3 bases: TGTGCCAGCAGCAGAACCGGGACAGACGATTCACCCCTCCACTTT. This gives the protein CASSRTGTDDSPLHF.

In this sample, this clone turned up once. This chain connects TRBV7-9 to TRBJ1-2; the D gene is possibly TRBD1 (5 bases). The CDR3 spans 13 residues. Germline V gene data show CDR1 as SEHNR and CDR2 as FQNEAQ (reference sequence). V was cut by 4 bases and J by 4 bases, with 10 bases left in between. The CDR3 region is CASSSHRSYGYTF. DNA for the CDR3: TGTGCCAGCAGCTCCCACAGGAGCTATGGCTACACCTTC.

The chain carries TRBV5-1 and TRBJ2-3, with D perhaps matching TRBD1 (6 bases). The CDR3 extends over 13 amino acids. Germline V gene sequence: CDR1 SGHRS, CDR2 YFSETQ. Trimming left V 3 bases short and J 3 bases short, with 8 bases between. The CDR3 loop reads CASSWTETDTQYF. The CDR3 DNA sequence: TGCGCCAGCAGCTGGACAGAGACAGATACGCAGTATTTT.

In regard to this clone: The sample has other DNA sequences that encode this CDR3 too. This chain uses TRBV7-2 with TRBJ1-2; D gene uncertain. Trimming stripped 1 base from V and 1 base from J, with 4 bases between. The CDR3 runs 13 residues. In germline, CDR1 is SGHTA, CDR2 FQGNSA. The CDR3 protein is CASSLGVNYGYTF. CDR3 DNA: TGTGCCAGCAGCTTAGGAGTTAACTATGGCTACACCTTC.

CDR3 residues: CASSSTGGSPLHF. The CDR3 DNA is TGTGCCAGCAGCTCGACAGGAGGTTCACCCCTCCACTTT. This chain connects TRBV5-6 to TRBJ1-6; perhaps TRBD1 as D (6 bases). This CDR3 is 13 amino acids long. Trimming took 3 bases from V and 9 from J, leaving 10 bases between them. Per the germline V gene, CDR1 is SGHDT and CDR2 is YYEEEE.

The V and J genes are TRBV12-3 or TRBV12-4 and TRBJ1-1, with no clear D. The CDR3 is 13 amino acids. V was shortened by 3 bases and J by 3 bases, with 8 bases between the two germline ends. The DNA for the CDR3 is TGTGCCAGCAGTTTGGGCAGTTACACTGAAGCTTTCTTT. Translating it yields CASSLGSYTEAFF.

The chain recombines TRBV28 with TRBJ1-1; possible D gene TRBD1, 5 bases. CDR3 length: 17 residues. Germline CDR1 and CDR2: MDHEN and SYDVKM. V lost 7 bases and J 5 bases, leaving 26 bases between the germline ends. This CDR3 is CASTLPTRWRGWTEAFF. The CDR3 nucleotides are TGTGCCAGCACCTTACCCACGCGTTGGAGGGGTTGGACTGAAGCTTTCTTT.

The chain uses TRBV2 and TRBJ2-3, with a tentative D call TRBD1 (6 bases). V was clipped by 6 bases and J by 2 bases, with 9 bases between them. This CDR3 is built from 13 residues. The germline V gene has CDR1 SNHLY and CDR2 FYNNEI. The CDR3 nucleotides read TGTGCCAGCAGACAGGGTCTCACAGATACGCAGTATTTT. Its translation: CASRQGLTDTQYF.

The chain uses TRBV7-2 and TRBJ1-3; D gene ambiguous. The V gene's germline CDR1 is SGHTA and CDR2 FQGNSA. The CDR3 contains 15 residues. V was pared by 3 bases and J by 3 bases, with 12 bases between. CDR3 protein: CASSFWRGGGNTIYF. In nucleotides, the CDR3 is TGTGCCAGCAGCTTTTGGCGGGGTGGTGGAAACACCATATATTTT.

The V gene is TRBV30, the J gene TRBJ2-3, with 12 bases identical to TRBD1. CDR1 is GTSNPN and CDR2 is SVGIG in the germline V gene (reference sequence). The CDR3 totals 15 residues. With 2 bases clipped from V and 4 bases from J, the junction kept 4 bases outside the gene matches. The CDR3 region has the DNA TGTGCCTGGAGTTCGGGACAGGGGGCATCAGATACGCAGTATTTT. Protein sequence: CAWSSGQGASDTQYF.

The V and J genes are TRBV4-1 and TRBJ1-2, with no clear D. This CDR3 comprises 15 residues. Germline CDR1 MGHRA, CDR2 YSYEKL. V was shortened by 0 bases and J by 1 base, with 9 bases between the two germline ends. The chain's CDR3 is CASSQDQNSNYGYTF. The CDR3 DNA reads TGCGCCAGCAGCCAAGATCAAAATAGTAACTATGGCTACACCTTC.

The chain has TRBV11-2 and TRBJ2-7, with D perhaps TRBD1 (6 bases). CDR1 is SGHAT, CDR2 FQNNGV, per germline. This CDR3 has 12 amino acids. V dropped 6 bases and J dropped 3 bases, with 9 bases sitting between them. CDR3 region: CASSRDNYEQYV. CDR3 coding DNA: TGTGCCAGCAGTCGGGACAACTACGAGCAGTACGTC.

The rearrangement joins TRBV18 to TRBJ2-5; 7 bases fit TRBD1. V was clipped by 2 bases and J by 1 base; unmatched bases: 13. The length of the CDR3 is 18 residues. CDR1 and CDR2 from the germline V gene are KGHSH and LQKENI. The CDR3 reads CASSPAPATGATQETQYF. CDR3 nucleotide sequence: TGTGCCAGCTCACCAGCCCCCGCTACAGGGGCTACCCAAGAGACCCAGTACTTC.

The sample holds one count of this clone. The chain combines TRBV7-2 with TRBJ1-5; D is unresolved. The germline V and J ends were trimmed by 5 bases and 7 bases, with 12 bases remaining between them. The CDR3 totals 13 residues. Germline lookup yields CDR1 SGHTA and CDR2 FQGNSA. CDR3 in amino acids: CASSERSGQPQHF. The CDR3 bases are TGTGCCAGCAGCGAAAGGTCGGGACAGCCCCAGCATTTT.